The entry below describes one TCR beta chain. The data are from a study of shared clonotypes between healthy human individuals. The germline V gene encodes CDR1 KGHSH and CDR2 LQKENI. V was pared by 6 bases and J by 8 bases, with 7 bases of the junction left unmatched. This CDR3 has 14 amino acids. Repertoires were generated with immunoSEQ multiplex PCR, while TCRdb's copy carries only in-frame clones and drops some. The data contain about 2.4 million clones, roughly 92% of them seen just once; the ten biggest clones take up roughly 0.14%. This clonotype originated in a young man in good health. Sequenced: naive CD4+ T cells sorted from blood. Subset of the sample: CD45RA+ positively selected. The genes are TRBV18 and TRBJ2-1; 10 nucleotides agree with TRBD1. CDR3 region: CASSPGTGVHEQFF. The CDR3 nucleotides read TGTGCCAGCTCCCCCGGGACAGGGGTCCATGAGCAGTTCTTC.